This T cell receptor (beta chain) originates from a study of cytomegalovirus exposure and HLA in healthy donors. Germline CDR1 and CDR2: LGHNA and YNFKEQ. The CDR3 is 16 amino acids. J was trimmed by 7 bases and V by 1 base; bases with no gene match: 4. Primers: 60 Vbeta forward and 13 Jbeta reverse. Libraries were prepared by immunoSEQ multiplex PCR; TCRdb keeps only in-frame clonotypes and omits some of them. The repertoire holds about 190,000 clones, around 75% seen once, with 3% to 4% in the top ten. The rearrangement uses TRBV4-2 and TRBJ2-1, with 13 nucleotides matching TRBD2. The source is a woman in her 30s in good health and CMV-seropositive. Sequencing used PBMCs. CDR3: CASSQAGTSGNNEQFF. CDR3 nucleotide sequence: TGTGCCAGCAGCCAAGCCGGGACTAGCGGGAATAATGAGCAGTTCTTC.